The rows below give T cell receptor beta chains drawn from one sample of a study of identical twins. TCRdb processed the 5' RACE reads anew with MiXCR; each CDR3 protein has one entry. The sample consists of over 600,000 distinct CDR3 sequences, over 20% of them appearing once. This same sample was also taken into another study, of T cells expressing NK-cell markers.

The sequenced sample consisted of PBMCs. These TCRs come from a young woman in good health. Both conserved end residues are part of each CDR3. D genes are given only for firm matches. A clone size is listed for some rows: how often the clone was seen (once, few, many), or a class if it is expanded.

V	J	size	D	CDR3	DNA
TRBV4-2	TRBJ2-2	.	.	CASRSLQGTGELFF	TGTGCCAGCAGAAGTCTCCAGGGGACCGGGGAGCTGTTTTTT
TRBV5-1	TRBJ2-1	many	TRBD2	CASSFNSGGRNEQFF	TGCGCCAGCAGCTTTAATAGCGGGGGTAGGAATGAGCAGTTCTTC
TRBV12-3/TRBV12-4	TRBJ2-1	many	TRBD2	CASSLSGADNEQFF	TGTGCCAGCAGTTTAAGCGGGGCTGACAATGAGCAGTTCTTC
TRBV7-8	TRBJ2-1	.	.	CASSLGRFSGEQFF	TGTGCCAGCAGCTTGGGCCGGTTTTCGGGAGAGCAGTTCTTC
TRBV5-1	TRBJ2-1	few	.	CASSLRQASYNEQFF	TGCGCCAGCAGCTTACGACAGGCATCCTACAATGAGCAGTTCTTC
TRBV5-1	TRBJ2-1	few	TRBD1	CASSHGTGVYNEQFF	TGCGCCAGCAGCCACGGGACAGGGGTCTACAATGAGCAGTTCTTC
TRBV5-5	TRBJ2-5	.	.	CASSLALVLVGGKTQYF	TGTGCCAGCAGCTTGGCCTTGGTCCTGGTCGGCGGGAAGACCCAGTACTTC
TRBV5-1	TRBJ1-1	.	.	CASSLAFSNTEAFF	TGCGCCAGCAGCTTGGCTTTTTCGAACACTGAAGCTTTCTTT
TRBV4-2	TRBJ2-5	few	TRBD2	CASSLNLAGGPNLETQYF	TGTGCCAGCAGCCTAAACCTAGCGGGAGGGCCGAACTTGGAGACCCAGTACTTC
TRBV27	TRBJ1-1	.	.	CASNLNRETEAFF	TGTGCCAGCAATTTGAACAGGGAGACTGAAGCTTTCTTT
TRBV7-9	TRBJ2-1	.	.	CASSLRLLGLYNEQFF	TGTGCCAGCAGCCTCCGGCTGCTGGGGCTATACAATGAGCAGTTCTTC
TRBV27	TRBJ1-1	.	.	CASSLSDKNTEAFF	TGTGCCAGCAGTTTATCCGACAAGAACACTGAAGCTTTCTTT
TRBV6-2/TRBV6-3	TRBJ2-7	few	.	CASSYLLRYEQYF	TGTGCCAGCAGTTACTTACTGAGATACGAGCAGTACTTC
TRBV29-1	TRBJ2-1	.	.	CSVRTRLTYVDEQFF	TGCAGCGTTAGAACCCGACTGACGTACGTCGATGAGCAGTTCTTC
TRBV9	TRBJ1-6	few	.	CASSVLGASSPLHF	TGTGCCAGCAGCGTACTGGGGGCAAGTTCACCCCTCCACTTT
TRBV12-3/TRBV12-4	TRBJ2-3	few	.	CASSPGSSTQYF	TGTGCCAGCAGTCCGGGTTCGAGTACGCAGTATTTT
TRBV6-2/TRBV6-3	TRBJ2-5	few	.	CAIGPRDLGETQYF	TGTGCCATCGGCCCCCGGGACTTGGGGGAGACCCAGTACTTC
TRBV6-1	TRBJ1-2	.	.	CASTPDRSNYGYTF	TGTGCCAGCACCCCAGACAGATCTAACTATGGCTACACCTTC
TRBV20-1	TRBJ2-7	.	TRBD1	CSAFRDSSYEQYF	TGCAGTGCTTTCCGGGACAGCTCCTACGAGCAGTACTTC
TRBV5-1	TRBJ1-1	many	.	CASSLNIAGDAEAFF	TGCGCCAGCAGCTTGAACATAGCGGGAGACGCTGAAGCTTTCTTT
TRBV12-3/TRBV12-4	TRBJ2-3	.	.	CASSPDRPYTDTQYF	TGTGCCAGCAGTCCCGACAGGCCCTACACAGATACGCAGTATTTT
TRBV5-5	TRBJ1-2	.	TRBD1	CASSLRVRDRGNGYTF	TGTGCCAGCAGCTTACGAGTGAGGGACAGGGGTAATGGCTACACCTTC
TRBV6-1	TRBJ2-5	.	.	CASSETRLETQYF	TGTGCCAGCAGTGAAACAAGATTAGAGACCCAGTACTTC
TRBV24-1	TRBJ2-2	.	.	CATSAYEGTGELFF	TGTGCCACCAGTGCGTATGAGGGTACCGGGGAGCTGTTTTTT
TRBV5-1	TRBJ2-5	few	TRBD1	CASSQPTGDGETQYF	TGCGCCAGCAGCCAACCAACAGGGGACGGGGAGACCCAGTACTTC
TRBV12-3/TRBV12-4	TRBJ2-1	.	.	CASSLGHQNNEQFF	TGTGCCAGCAGTCTGGGACACCAGAACAATGAGCAGTTCTTC
TRBV20-1	TRBJ2-1	.	TRBD2	CSARAASGDPNEQFF	TGCAGTGCTAGAGCAGCTAGCGGGGACCCGAATGAGCAGTTCTTC
TRBV6-1	TRBJ2-7	few	TRBD2	CASSRLAGGPHEQYF	TGTGCCAGCAGTCGTTTAGCGGGAGGGCCCCACGAGCAGTACTTC
TRBV20-1	TRBJ2-5	few	TRBD1	CSASGQAETQYF	TGCAGTGCTAGCGGACAGGCAGAGACCCAGTACTTC
TRBV7-8	TRBJ2-7	once	TRBD2	CASSRSSGGFYEQYF	TGTGCCAGCAGCAGAAGCTCGGGGGGGTTCTACGAGCAGTACTTC
TRBV20-1	TRBJ2-3	few	TRBD1	CSTGGNPDTQYF	TGCAGTACAGGGGGCAATCCAGATACGCAGTATTTT